Described below is a single TCR beta chain sequence and its context. CDR1 and CDR2 from the germline V gene are SGHVS and FQNEAQ. V lost 5 bases to trimming and J lost 5 bases, with 7 bases between them. The CDR3 totals 11 residues. These data come from a study of blood T cells in healthy people across ages. Then a second PCR, running roughly 7 to 11 cycles, was carried out with a sample-barcoded 5' primer and a J-beta primer mix. TCRdb recomputed calls from the 5' RACE reads with MiXCR, one row per CDR3 protein. The profile shows 750,000 or so distinct CDR3 sequences, 20% to 30% of them singletons. This sample was also put to use in a study of T cells of mothers and their children.

The gene calls are TRBV7-8 and TRBJ2-7; D is uncertain. Sample: blood. This receptor was taken from a boy between 10 and 17 years old in good health. The CDR3 DNA follows: TGTGCCAGCAGCACCGGACACGAGCAGTACTTC. Amino acids: CASSTGHEQYF.